The rows below give T cell receptor beta chains drawn from one sample of a study of shared T cell receptors in the human thymus. TCRdb's copy holds only in-frame clones and misses some; the assay was immunoSEQ multiplex PCR. The table has under 700,000 clones, about four fifths seen once. These same records also appear under a second study, on human thymus T cells.

Material for sequencing was thymocytes. Receptor source: a boy younger than two with a congenital heart defect. Both conserved end residues are part of each CDR3. Fields, in order: clone size, V gene, D gene, J gene, CDR3 DNA, CDR3 protein. D genes are given only for firm matches. Clone size appears in some rows only: once, few, many, or a class for an expanded clone.

NA,TRBV15,NA,TRBJ1-1,TGTGCCACCAGCAGAGATCTGGGCAGTCCCATCATGAACACTGAAGCTTTCTTT,CATSRDLGSPIMNTEAFF
NA,TRBV5-1,TRBD1,TRBJ1-1,TGCGCCAGCAGCTCCGACAGGGAGGACACTGAAGCTTTCTTT,CASSSDREDTEAFF
NA,TRBV25-1,NA,TRBJ2-7,TGTGCCAGCAGTGGGGTGACTCGAAGCTCCTACGAGCAGTACTTC,CASSGVTRSSYEQYF
NA,TRBV29-1,NA,TRBJ2-7,TGCAGCGTTGATCGTGGGCACGAGCAGTACTTC,CSVDRGHEQYF
NA,TRBV6-1,TRBD1,TRBJ2-2,TGTGCCAGCAGTGAAGGGGGGGACAGGGGAAACACCGGGGAGCTGTTTTTT,CASSEGGDRGNTGELFF
NA,TRBV2,NA,TRBJ2-1,TGTGCCAGCAAACGGGATCATGAGCAGTTCTTC,CASKRDHEQFF
NA,TRBV11-1,TRBD2,TRBJ2-7,TGTGCCAGCAGTATTAACGTACAACCGGGACTAGCGGGAGTCTACGAGCAGTACTTC,CASSINVQPGLAGVYEQYF
NA,TRBV6-5,TRBD2,TRBJ2-7,TGTGCCAGCACCCGGACTAGATCGAGCGAGCAGTACTTC,CASTRTRSSEQYF
NA,TRBV6-5,TRBD2,TRBJ2-3,TGTGCCAGCAGTTTTACAGCGGGAATGGGCACAGATACGCAGTATTTT,CASSFTAGMGTDTQYF
NA,TRBV9,NA,TRBJ2-7,TGTGCCAGCAGCGTAGGACACACCGCGTACGAGCAGTACTTC,CASSVGHTAYEQYF
NA,TRBV27,NA,TRBJ2-7,TGTGCCAGCAGGGGGCTGGGTTACGAGCAGTACTTC,CASRGLGYEQYF
NA,TRBV30,TRBD2,TRBJ2-3,TGTGCCTGGAGTTGGGCTAGCGGGAGGGGTGGCACAGATACGCAGTATTTT,CAWSWASGRGGTDTQYF
NA,TRBV2,NA,TRBJ2-2,TGTGCCAGCAGTCTCTCTTCCTTCACCGGGGAGCTGTTTTTT,CASSLSSFTGELFF
NA,TRBV14,NA,TRBJ2-3,TGTGCCAGCAGCCGGGGCCCCGATACGCAGTATTTT,CASSRGPDTQYF
NA,TRBV4-1,NA,TRBJ2-2,TGCGCCAGCAGCCAATCAGAAACCGGGGAGCTGTTTTTT,CASSQSETGELFF
NA,TRBV7-2,TRBD1,TRBJ2-7,TGTGCCAGCAGCATTACAGGGGGAGTCCTCTACGAGCAGTACTTC,CASSITGGVLYEQYF
NA,TRBV6-5,TRBD2,TRBJ2-7,TGTGCCAGCACGGGAGGGGGCTACGAGCAGTACTTC,CASTGGGYEQYF
NA,TRBV18,TRBD1,TRBJ2-4,TGTGCCAGCTCACCCCCACCGGACAGGGGGCCTCTTGGCAAAAACATTCAGTACTTC,CASSPPPDRGPLGKNIQYF
NA,TRBV29-1,NA,TRBJ2-7,TGCAGCGTTGGGGGGCAGGGGACCTACGAGCAGTACTTC,CSVGGQGTYEQYF
NA,TRBV9,NA,TRBJ2-7,TGTGCCAGCAGCGTAGTGGGAGATTCCTACGAGCAGTACTTC,CASSVVGDSYEQYF
NA,TRBV4-3,TRBD2,TRBJ2-2,TGCGCCAGCAGCCAATGGGGATATAAACGGACTAGCGGGAGGGCGGGGACCGGGGAGCTGTTTTTT,CASSQWGYKRTSGRAGTGELFF
NA,TRBV6-6,NA,TRBJ1-2,TGTGCCAGCAGTTACTTCGGGGATAGTGCTAACTATGGCTACACCTTC,CASSYFGDSANYGYTF
NA,TRBV18,NA,TRBJ1-1,TGTGCCAGCTCCCCCCGGGGGACCAAGGGCACTGAAGCTTTCTTT,CASSPRGTKGTEAFF
NA,TRBV5-1,NA,TRBJ2-7,TGCGCCAGCAGCCCGATGTGGCGGGCCGAGGACGAGCAGTACTTC,CASSPMWRAEDEQYF
NA,TRBV27,TRBD1,TRBJ1-3,TGTGCCAGCAGCAACAGGGGGGCGAGCTCTGGAAACACCATATATTTT,CASSNRGASSGNTIYF
NA,TRBV27,TRBD2,TRBJ2-1,TGTGCCAGCAGTCCAGAGACTAGCGGGAGATTTTACAATGAGCAGTTCTTC,CASSPETSGRFYNEQFF
NA,TRBV30,TRBD1,TRBJ1-3,TGTGCCTGGAGGGACAGGAAGGGAAACACCATATATTTT,CAWRDRKGNTIYF
NA,TRBV15,TRBD2,TRBJ2-3,TGTGCCACCAGCAGTACTAGCGGGAGGCCAGATACGCAGTATTTT,CATSSTSGRPDTQYF
NA,TRBV11-2,TRBD1,TRBJ1-2,TGTGCCAGCAGCTTAGAGCCTGGGACAGGTCACGGCTACACCTTC,CASSLEPGTGHGYTF
NA,TRBV10-3,NA,TRBJ2-7,TGTGCCATCAGTGAGCCCAGCAGGGTTAACGAGCAGTACTTC,CAISEPSRVNEQYF
NA,TRBV7-2,NA,TRBJ1-1,TGTGCCAGCAGCTTAGGTTGGGGGGAGGGGAACACTGAAGCTTTCTTT,CASSLGWGEGNTEAFF
NA,TRBV7-2,NA,TRBJ1-5,TGTGCCAGCAGCCCCGGCCGGGGTCAGCCCCAGCATTTT,CASSPGRGQPQHF
NA,TRBV11-2,NA,TRBJ2-5,TGTGCCAGCAGCTTGAGGGGGCAAGAGACCCAGTACTTC,CASSLRGQETQYF
NA,TRBV9,TRBD2,TRBJ2-5,TGTGCCAGCAGCGTAGCTAGCGGCCAGGAGACCCAGTACTTC,CASSVASGQETQYF
NA,TRBV4-3,TRBD2,TRBJ2-1,TGCGCCAGCAGCAAAGGACTAGCGGGAGCGGGCTCCTACAATGAGCAGTTCTTC,CASSKGLAGAGSYNEQFF
NA,TRBV4-3,NA,TRBJ2-1,TGCGCCAGCAGCTTGCGGGGTCGAAAGTTCTTC,CASSLRGRKFF
few,TRBV29-1,NA,TRBJ2-1,TGCAGCGTTGGGGCCTGGCCCCACCACAATGAGCAGTTCTTC,CSVGAWPHHNEQFF
NA,TRBV7-3,NA,TRBJ2-2,TGTGCCAGCAGTCACCCAGAGAACACCGGGGAGCTGTTTTTT,CASSHPENTGELFF
few,TRBV7-2,TRBD2,TRBJ2-5,TGTGCCAGCAGCTTAGATATCGGGGGGGAGACCCAGTACTTC,CASSLDIGGETQYF
NA,TRBV29-1,NA,TRBJ2-2,TGCAGCGTCCTTAACGACAGGGAGGAGAACACCGGGGAGCTGTTTTTT,CSVLNDREENTGELFF
few,TRBV4-3,TRBD2,TRBJ2-4,TGCGCCAGCAGCCAAGAAACTAGCGGAGGAGCCAAAAACATTCAGTACTTC,CASSQETSGGAKNIQYF
NA,TRBV7-9,TRBD1,TRBJ1-2,TGTGCCAGCAGCTTAGCGCAAGGGACAGTCTATGGCTACACCTTC,CASSLAQGTVYGYTF
NA,TRBV5-1,NA,TRBJ2-7,TGCGCCAGCAGCCTCTTGGCGGAACCCTACGAGCAGTACTTC,CASSLLAEPYEQYF
NA,TRBV27,NA,TRBJ2-4,TGTGCCAGCGGGACTAGGGGGCCCAAAAACATTCAGTACTTC,CASGTRGPKNIQYF
NA,TRBV11-2,TRBD1,TRBJ2-2,TGTGCCAGCAGGTCAGGGGGCGCGAACACCGGGGAGCTGTTTTTT,CASRSGGANTGELFF
NA,TRBV2,TRBD2,TRBJ2-7,TGTGCCAGCAGGCCTAGCGGGCTACCCTACGAGCAGTACTTC,CASRPSGLPYEQYF
NA,TRBV2,NA,TRBJ2-4,TGTGCCAGCAGTGAAGTGGAGAGGCTAGCCAAAAACATTCAGTACTTC,CASSEVERLAKNIQYF
NA,TRBV4-3,NA,TRBJ2-2,TGCGCCAGCAGCCAAGATAGATACCTCACCGGGGAGCTGTTTTTT,CASSQDRYLTGELFF
NA,TRBV9,NA,TRBJ1-1,TGTGCCAGCAGCACAGGGAGGGGAACTGAAGCTTTCTTT,CASSTGRGTEAFF
NA,TRBV5-7,TRBD1,TRBJ1-1,TGTGCCAGCAGCTTGGGCGACAGGGGGAGGATGAACACTGAAGCTTTCTTT,CASSLGDRGRMNTEAFF
NA,TRBV4-1,TRBD2,TRBJ2-1,TGCGCCAGCAGCCCTCCGGGTTGGCGGGGGAGCTCCTACAATGAGCAGTTCTTC,CASSPPGWRGSSYNEQFF
NA,TRBV6-1,NA,TRBJ1-2,TGTGCCAGCAGTGGCGGCGTCGGGGGAGGAGGTGGCTACACCTTC,CASSGGVGGGGGYTF
NA,TRBV27,NA,TRBJ2-1,TGTGCCAGCAGTCCCAAGCTAGCGCCCTCCTACAATGAGCAGTTCTTC,CASSPKLAPSYNEQFF
once,TRBV11-2,TRBD2,TRBJ2-7,TGTGCCAGCAGCTTAGAGACTAGCGGGTCCTACGAGCAGTACTTC,CASSLETSGSYEQYF
NA,TRBV30,NA,TRBJ2-1,TGTGCCTGGAGAAGCTGGGAGTACAATGAGCAGTTCTTC,CAWRSWEYNEQFF
NA,TRBV19,NA,TRBJ1-4,TGTGCCAGTAGTATAGGAGGGGTAAGCCCTTCCGGGAGTGAAAAACTGTTTTTT,CASSIGGVSPSGSEKLFF
once,TRBV4-3,NA,TRBJ2-7,TGCGCCAGCAGCCAAGATTTACTAGCCTCCTACGAGCAGTACTTC,CASSQDLLASYEQYF
few,TRBV2,TRBD1,TRBJ2-1,TGTGCCAGCAGTACAGACAGGGGGCGGAGGGACAATGAGCAGTTCTTC,CASSTDRGRRDNEQFF
few,TRBV12-5,TRBD1,TRBJ1-2,TGTGCTAGTGGTTTAGAACAGGGGGCTCTTGTCTATGGCTACACCTTC,CASGLEQGALVYGYTF